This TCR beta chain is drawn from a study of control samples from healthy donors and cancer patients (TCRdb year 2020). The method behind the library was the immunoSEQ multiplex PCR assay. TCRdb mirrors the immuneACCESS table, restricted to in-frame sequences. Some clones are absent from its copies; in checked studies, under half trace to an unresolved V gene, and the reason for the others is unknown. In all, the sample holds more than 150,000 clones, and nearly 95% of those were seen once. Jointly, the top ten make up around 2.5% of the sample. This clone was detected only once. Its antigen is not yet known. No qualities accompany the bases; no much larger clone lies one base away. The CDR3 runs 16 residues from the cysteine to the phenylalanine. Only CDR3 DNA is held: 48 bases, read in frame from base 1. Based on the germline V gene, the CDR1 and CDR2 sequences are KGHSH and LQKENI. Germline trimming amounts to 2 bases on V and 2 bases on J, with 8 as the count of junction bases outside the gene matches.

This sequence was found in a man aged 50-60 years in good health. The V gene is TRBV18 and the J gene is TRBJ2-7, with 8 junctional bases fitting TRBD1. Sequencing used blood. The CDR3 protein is CASSPARGLRAYEQYF. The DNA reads TGTGCCAGCTCACCAGCCAGGGGGCTACGGGCCTACGAGCAGTACTTC.